These 29 T cell receptor beta chains were all obtained from the same sample, sequenced in a study of shared T cell receptors in the human thymus. Sequenced by immunoSEQ multiplex PCR; TCRdb stores in-frame clones only, minus some. The table has hundreds of thousands of clones, roughly 90% seen once. The same sample was also studied in work on human thymus T cells.

Sequenced material: thymocytes. These receptors were taken from a boy under two years old with a congenital heart defect.

This chain connects TRBV27 to TRBJ1-5; TRBD1 is a possible D gene (6 bases). V was pared by 5 bases and J by 3 bases, with 14 bases between. This CDR3 is built from 15 residues. CDR1 and CDR2 from the germline V gene are MNHEY and SMNVEV (reference sequence). The CDR3 sequence is CASSRGLGANQPQHF. In DNA, the CDR3 is TGTGCCAGCAGTAGGGGGTTGGGGGCCAATCAGCCCCAGCATTTT.

The chain joins TRBV27 to TRBJ2-7; D not resolved. V lost 1 base to trimming and J lost 4 bases, with 11 bases between them. Germline V gene lookup returns CDR1 MNHEY and CDR2 SMNVEV (reference sequence). The length of the CDR3 is 14 residues. This chain's CDR3 is CASSLLGSRYEQYF. The CDR3 nucleotides are TGTGCCAGCAGTTTATTGGGTAGCAGATACGAGCAGTACTTC.

J is TRBJ2-2 and V is TRBV7-2, with 8 nucleotides matching TRBD2. The germline V gene encodes CDR1 SGHTA and CDR2 FQGNSA. This CDR3 region has 19 residues. Losses at the gene ends were 7 bases for V and 5 bases for J; bases not matched to a gene: 21. CDR3 sequence (DNA): TGTGCCAGCATCCACCTCGGGGGGGGCGCGCCTCATTGGACCGGGGAGCTGTTTTTT. Its protein is CASIHLGGGAPHWTGELFF.

There are a few counts of this clone. This chain uses TRBV5-1 with TRBJ2-3; 7 bases line up with TRBD1. CDR1 SGHRS and CDR2 YFSETQ come from the germline V gene. Trimming at V came to 2 bases and at J to 4 bases, leaving 19 bases not matched to a gene. The CDR3 spans 19 residues. CDR3 sequence reads: CASSFKYWTGIVSADTQYF. DNA for the CDR3: TGCGCCAGCAGCTTTAAGTACTGGACAGGCATAGTAAGCGCAGATACGCAGTATTTT.

The rearrangement joins TRBV2 to TRBJ2-7; the match to TRBD2 covers 15 bases. The CDR3 has 17 amino acids. J gave up 3 bases and V 5 bases, and 8 bases lay outside the gene matches. CDR1 and CDR2 (germline): SNHLY, FYNNEI. CDR3 DNA: TGTGCCAGCAGTCCCGGGACTAGCGGGAGGAAGAACTACGAGCAGTACTTC. It specifies CASSPGTSGRKNYEQYF.

The chain joins TRBV5-1 to TRBJ2-1; D remains unclear. The CDR3 length is 13 residues. The germline CDR1 and CDR2 sequences are SGHRS and YFSETQ. The V end lost 0 bases, the J end lost 4 bases, and 5 bases lay between the germline ends. The CDR3 is CASSLVRYNEQFF. The DNA of the CDR3 is TGCGCCAGCAGCTTGGTGAGATACAATGAGCAGTTCTTC.

The gene calls are TRBV6-5 and TRBJ1-4; possible D gene TRBD1, 5 bases. This CDR3 region has 14 residues. Germline CDR1 and CDR2: MNHEY and SVGAGI. Trimming removed 2 bases from V and 7 bases from J, with 11 bases in between. Here the CDR3 reads CASSYGRGTEKLFF. The CDR3 coding sequence is TGTGCCAGCAGTTACGGACGGGGGACTGAAAAACTGTTTTTT.

CDR3 bases: TGTGCCAGCAGCCAAGGGGGGACAGGGGGGCAAAGCACAGATACGCAGTATTTT. Amino acids: CASSQGGTGGQSTDTQYF. The genes are TRBV14 and TRBJ2-3, with TRBD1 matching 11 bases. Losses at the gene ends were 1 base for V and 0 bases for J; bases not matched to a gene: 6. There are 18 residues in the CDR3. The V gene's germline CDR1 is SGHDN and CDR2 FVKESK.

V usage is TRBV12-5 and J usage is TRBJ2-5, with 9 bases aligning to TRBD1. Per germline, CDR1 LGHNT and CDR2 FRNRAP. V dropped 6 bases and J dropped 6; count of bases not matched to a gene: 8. The CDR3 is made up of 14 amino acids. The CDR3 protein is CASGLGQGLQTQYF. DNA for the CDR3: TGTGCTAGTGGCTTAGGACAGGGGTTGCAGACCCAGTACTTC.

The chain links TRBV19 to TRBJ2-7; D may be TRBD1 (6 bases). Germline values: CDR1 LNHDA, CDR2 SQIVND (reference sequence). V lost 1 base to trimming and J lost 3 bases, with 16 bases between them. CDR3 length equals 16 residues. The DNA for the CDR3 is TGTGCCAGTAGTATAGTACCGGGACAAACATTCTACGAGCAGTACTTC. Encoded protein: CASSIVPGQTFYEQYF.

The J gene is TRBJ1-2, the V gene TRBV27; D uncertain. CDR1 and CDR2 (germline): MNHEY, SMNVEV (reference sequence). The germline V and J ends were trimmed by 4 bases and 8 bases, with 8 bases remaining between them. This CDR3 contains 11 residues. Here the CDR3 reads CASSYQAGYTF. CDR3 in DNA: TGTGCCAGCAGTTACCAGGCAGGCTACACCTTC.

The J gene is TRBJ2-3, the V gene TRBV5-1, with TRBD1 as a possible D gene (5 bases). V was clipped by 4 bases and J by 0 bases, with 12 bases between them. CDR1 is SGHRS, CDR2 YFSETQ, per germline. The CDR3 has 15 residues. The CDR3 is CASSPGFSSTDTQYF. CDR3 nucleotides: TGCGCCAGCAGCCCAGGGTTCTCTAGCACAGATACGCAGTATTTT.

The chain uses TRBV19 and TRBJ2-1; 8 bases are shared with TRBD2. There are 14 residues in the CDR3. Germline V gene sequence: CDR1 LNHDA, CDR2 SQIVND (reference sequence). V shed 10 bases, J shed 6 bases, and the junction held 11 bases outside the gene matches. CDR3 loop: CATGLREVSNEQFF. DNA of the CDR3: TGTGCCACCGGGCTGCGGGAGGTTTCCAATGAGCAGTTCTTC.

The chain couples TRBV4-1 to TRBJ2-1; 10 nucleotides agree with TRBD2. The CDR3 is made up of 17 amino acids. CDR1 MGHRA and CDR2 YSYEKL come from the germline V gene. J was trimmed by 4 bases and V by 1 base; bases with no gene match: 7. In nucleotides, the CDR3 is TGCGCCAGCAGCCAAGGAGCGGGAGGGCAGGGTTACAATGAGCAGTTCTTC. It specifies CASSQGAGGQGYNEQFF.

The rearrangement joins TRBV6-5 to TRBJ2-7; 10 nucleotides agree with TRBD1. This CDR3 region has 16 residues. In germline, CDR1 is MNHEY, CDR2 SVGAGI. The V and J ends lost 2 bases and 5 bases, in that order; junction bases with no gene match: 9. The CDR3 DNA reads as TGTGCCAGCAGTTACCGCCAGGACAGGGGGGAAAACGAGCAGTACTTC. Its translation is CASSYRQDRGENEQYF.

The V gene is TRBV6-1, the J gene TRBJ1-2; D not certain. The CDR3 length is 10 residues. V was clipped by 4 bases and J by 8 bases, with 5 bases between them. Germline CDR1 and CDR2: MNHNS and SASEGT. The CDR3 loop reads CASSGGGYTF. For the CDR3, the DNA is TGTGCCAGCAGTGGCGGGGGCTACACCTTC.

V gene TRBV18 combines with J gene TRBJ2-7; a weak D match, TRBD2 (5 bases). Germline V CDR1 and CDR2: KGHSH, LQKENI. Trimming took off 2 bases at V and 2 bases at J, with 10 bases between the two ends. CDR3 length: 14 residues. The CDR3 sequence: CASSPRGRPYEQYF. The CDR3 coding sequence is TGTGCCAGCTCACCAAGAGGGCGCCCCTACGAGCAGTACTTC.

This sequence joins TRBV14 and TRBJ2-3, with TRBD2 matching over 10 bases. The CDR3 is 15 residues long. Per germline, CDR1 SGHDN and CDR2 FVKESK. Trimming took 2 bases from V and 5 from J; bases not matched to a gene: 4. This CDR3 is CASSQSSGSIDTQYF. For the CDR3, the DNA is TGTGCCAGCAGCCAATCTAGCGGGAGTATAGATACGCAGTATTTT.

This chain uses TRBV28 with TRBJ2-7, with 10 positions matching TRBD2. V shed 3 bases, J shed 3 bases, and the junction held 11 bases outside the gene matches. The CDR3 has 17 residues. Germline V gene lookup returns CDR1 MDHEN and CDR2 SYDVKM. This CDR3 reads CASSFRRSSGSYYEQYF. CDR3 nucleotide sequence: TGTGCCAGCAGTTTCCGCCGCTCTAGCGGGAGTTACTACGAGCAGTACTTC.

The chain couples TRBV5-5 to TRBJ2-7; tentatively, D is TRBD2 (6 bases). With 2 bases removed from V and 4 bases from J, the gap between germline ends came to 10 bases. From germline, CDR1 is SGHKS and CDR2 YYEKEE (reference sequence). This CDR3 is 13 amino acids long. Here the CDR3 reads CASSFWLAYEQYF. The CDR3 DNA is TGTGCCAGCAGCTTTTGGCTAGCGTACGAGCAGTACTTC.

This clone was seen just once. The chain couples TRBV19 to TRBJ1-2; TRBD1 aligns across 8 bases. V was pared by 6 bases and J by 3 bases, with 9 bases of the junction left unmatched. The CDR3 spans 15 residues. Per the germline V gene, CDR1 is LNHDA and CDR2 is SQIVND (reference sequence). The CDR3 reads CASRVLSRGHYGYTF. CDR3 nucleotide sequence: TGTGCCAGTAGGGTCCTCTCCAGGGGGCACTATGGCTACACCTTC.

The V gene is TRBV14, the J gene TRBJ2-1; D might be TRBD2 (6 bases). CDR1 and CDR2 from the germline V gene are SGHDN and FVKESK. With 2 bases removed from V and 3 bases from J, the gap between germline ends came to 20 bases. The CDR3 length is 18 residues. The CDR3 is CASSQLRSGDQIYNEQFF. CDR3 nucleotide sequence: TGTGCCAGCAGCCAACTCCGGTCGGGGGACCAAATCTACAATGAGCAGTTCTTC.

The chain is built from TRBV29-1 and TRBJ1-1; TRBD1 matches at 7 bases. CDR1 is SQVTM and CDR2 is ANQGSEA in the germline V gene. Trimming took 6 bases from V and 2 from J; bases not matched to a gene: 6. The length of the CDR3 is 13 residues. CDR3 region: CSVADRINTEAFF. CDR3 nucleotide sequence: TGCAGCGTGGCGGACAGGATTAACACTGAAGCTTTCTTT.

Details on this clone: The limits of the CDR3 on the DNA are not certain, so only TCRdb's listed CDR3 is given. The chain links TRBV6-1 to TRBJ2-2; whether TRBD2, the table's D call, matches the DNA was not checked. The CDR3 is made up of 14 amino acids, end residues included. Germline values: CDR1 MNHNS, CDR2 SASEGT. CDR3 residues: CASSKERRAGELFF.

The V gene is TRBV25-1, the J gene TRBJ1-2, with 9 bases that match TRBD1. Looked up from germline, CDR1 is MGHDK and CDR2 is SYGVNS. The CDR3 length is 15 residues. V trimming: 5 bases; J trimming: 6 bases; junction bases outside the gene matches: 10. The CDR3 is CASSPATGTGNGYTF. CDR3 DNA: TGTGCCAGCAGTCCGGCGACCGGGACAGGGAATGGCTACACCTTC.

This chain connects TRBV4-3 to TRBJ2-2; 7 nucleotides agree with TRBD2. The CDR3 spans 16 residues. Germline loops: CDR1 LGHNA, CDR2 YSLEER. The V segment lost 4 bases and the J segment 2 bases; nucleotides outside the gene matches: 7. The CDR3 protein is CASSLVGGGNTGELFF. CDR3 DNA: TGCGCCAGCAGCCTGGTGGGCGGGGGAAACACCGGGGAGCTGTTTTTT.

J is TRBJ2-1 and V is TRBV13, with TRBD2 matching 12 bases. This CDR3 spans 15 amino acids. Losses at the gene ends were 5 bases for V and 8 bases for J; bases not matched to a gene: 7. Germline CDR1 PRHDT, CDR2 FYEKMQ (reference sequence). The CDR3: CASSQLAGGPYEQFF. For the CDR3, the DNA is TGTGCCAGCAGCCAGCTAGCGGGAGGGCCGTATGAGCAGTTCTTC.

A note on this clone: A read error may produce the germline difference seen at one junction end. This chain links TRBV11-2 with TRBJ2-1, with TRBD1 identical over 9 bases. Germline CDR1 reads SGHAT; CDR2 reads FQNNGV. The CDR3 has 15 residues. CDR3 nucleotides: TGTGCCAGCATCTTAACCGGGACAGGGATAGATGAGCAGTTCTTC. Protein sequence: CASILTGTGIDEQFF.

The chain is built from TRBV27 and TRBJ2-7; D unclear. The V end lost 8 bases, the J end lost 2 bases, and 22 bases lay between the germline ends. The CDR3 is 16 residues long. Germline loops: CDR1 MNHEY, CDR2 SMNVEV (reference sequence). The CDR3: CASAPAYGQSTYEQYF. The CDR3 region has the DNA TGTGCCAGCGCTCCCGCATATGGGCAAAGTACCTACGAGCAGTACTTC.